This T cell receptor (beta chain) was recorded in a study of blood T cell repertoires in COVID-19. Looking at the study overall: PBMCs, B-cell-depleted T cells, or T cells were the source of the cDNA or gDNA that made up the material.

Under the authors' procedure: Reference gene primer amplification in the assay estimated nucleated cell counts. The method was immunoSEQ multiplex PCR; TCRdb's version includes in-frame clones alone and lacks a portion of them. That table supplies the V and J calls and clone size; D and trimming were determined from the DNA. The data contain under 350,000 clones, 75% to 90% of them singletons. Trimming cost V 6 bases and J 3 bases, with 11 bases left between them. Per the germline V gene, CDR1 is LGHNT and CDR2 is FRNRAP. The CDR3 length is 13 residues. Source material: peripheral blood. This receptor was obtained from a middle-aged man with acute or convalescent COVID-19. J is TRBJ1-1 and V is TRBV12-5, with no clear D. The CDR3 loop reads CASGIDTYTEAFF. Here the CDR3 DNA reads TGTGCTAGTGGGATCGACACATACACTGAAGCTTTCTTT.